The 8 T cell receptor beta chains below come from one sample, sequenced in a study of shared clonotypes between healthy human individuals (dated by TCRdb to about 2020). Receptor amplification or capture employed the immunoSEQ multiplex PCR assay. Entries here come from immuneACCESS through TCRdb and include only in-frame sequences with V and J called. Some clones fail to appear in such tables; in the studies checked, an unresolved V gene covers under half of the shortfall, and the cause of the remainder is unknown. The sample table contains 90,000 to 100,000 clones; only one count was recorded for about 45% of them. The top ten constitute approximately 15% of the sample. Source material: PBMCs. Receptors originate from a middle-aged woman in good health. Some clones in this sample may be carry-over from other donors' samples.

The V and J genes are TRBV5-5 and TRBJ2-5; D ambiguous. This CDR3 is 13 amino acids long. Trimming took 4 bases from V and 5 from J, leaving 12 bases between them. Looked up from germline, CDR1 is SGHKS and CDR2 is YYEKEE (reference sequence). The CDR3 DNA sequence: TGTGCCAGCAGCCAGACCTTTGTGGAGACCCAGTACTTC. Translating it yields CASSQTFVETQYF.

A few counts support this clone. The chain uses TRBV4-2 and TRBJ2-1; TRBD2 matches 12 bases. In germline, CDR1 is LGHNA, CDR2 YNFKEQ. The CDR3 is 19 amino acids. Trimming removed 2 bases from V and 8 bases from J; junction bases left unmatched: 16. Here the CDR3 reads CASSQWTGVASGRADEQFF. The CDR3 nucleotides are TGTGCCAGCAGCCAATGGACAGGGGTGGCTAGCGGGAGGGCCGATGAGCAGTTCTTC.

This clone has a handful of counts. Since a much larger clone is just one base distant, this may be a read error. This chain links TRBV5-4 with TRBJ2-1, with 11 bases fitting TRBD2. The V gene's germline CDR1 is SGHNT and CDR2 YYREEE (reference sequence). V shed 4 bases and J 9 bases; nucleotides not matched to a gene: 9. The CDR3 runs to 15 residues. CDR3 residues: CASSLTSGTGCEQFF. DNA of the CDR3: TGTGCCAGCAGCCTGACTAGCGGGACAGGCTGTGAGCAGTTCTTC.

This clone was counted a few times. The chain carries TRBV7-3 and TRBJ1-2; the D is unclear. V dropped 5 bases and J dropped 2 bases, with 9 bases sitting between them. Germline V CDR1 and CDR2: SGHTA, FQGTGA. CDR3 size: 13 residues. CDR3 nucleotides: TGTGCCAGCAGCCCCTCAGGAAACTATGGCTACACCTTC. Translation gives CASSPSGNYGYTF. The full variable domain, completed using reference TRBV7-3 and TRBJ1-2, is GAGVSQTPSNKVTEKGKYVELRCDPISGHTALYWYRQSLGQGPEFLIYFQGTGAADDSGLPNDRFFAVRPEGSVSTLKIQRTERGDSAVYLCASSPSGNYGYTFGSGTRLTVV.

This chain links TRBV29-1 with TRBJ2-7, with 10 bases lining up with TRBD2. CDR1 and CDR2 from the germline V gene are SQVTM and ANQGSEA. The CDR3 consists of 14 residues. V lost 3 bases, J lost 2 bases, and 4 bases stayed unmatched. CDR3 region: CSVDLAGETYEQYF. The DNA for the CDR3 is TGCAGCGTTGATCTAGCGGGGGAGACCTACGAGCAGTACTTC.

This clone has at least ten counts. The genes are TRBV5-4 and TRBJ2-5, with D hard to call. The tail of the sequence fits TRBJ2-7 better, so the J call may be wrong. Per germline, CDR1 SGHNT and CDR2 YYREEE (reference sequence). The CDR3 has 14 residues. The CDR3, as DNA: TGTGCCAGCAGCTTGGGGCAATGGAAGGGCGAGCAGTACTTC. Translating it yields CASSLGQWKGEQYF.

The chain combines TRBV6-5 with TRBJ1-5; 7 bases are a match to TRBD1. Germline assignment: CDR1 MNHEY and CDR2 SVGAGI. CDR3 length: 13 amino acids. The ends lost 5 bases at V and 5 bases at J; junction bases unmatched: 3. The DNA of the CDR3 is TGTGCCAGCAGTGAAGGGGGCTATCAGCCCCAGCATTTT. It is translated as CASSEGGYQPQHF.

This clone has a handful of counts. One end of the junction does not line up with germline, which may come from a read error. The rearrangement links TRBV11-2 to TRBJ2-7, with D hard to call. Germline values: CDR1 SGHAT, CDR2 FQNNGV. The CDR3 has 13 residues. CDR3 nucleotide sequence: TGTGCCAGCAGCTTAGATCCCGCACGCGCCCTGGTCTTC. Amino acid sequence: CASSLDPARALVF.